Listed here are 13 T cell receptor beta chains from one sample, sequenced in a study of T-cell memory formation after mild COVID-19. TCRdb called the 5' RACE reads again in MiXCR, with one record for every CDR3 protein. The repertoire holds some 300,000 distinct CDR3 sequences, 20% to 25% seen once, with 21% in the top ten. The sequencing sample was made of PBMCs or a T cell subset sorted from them (not recorded which). These receptors were collected from a man aged 18 to 29 who had mild COVID-19 (a few samples of this study predate the infection). Cell type and time point are not known.

The chain couples TRBV3-1 to TRBJ1-4, with unresolved D. V lost 2 bases to trimming and J lost 8 bases, with 12 bases between them. The CDR3 has 14 amino acids. Looked up from germline, CDR1 is LGHDT and CDR2 is YNNKEL (reference sequence). DNA for the CDR3: TGTGCCAGCAGCCAAAGGAACCGCGAGGAAAAACTGTTTTTT. Translation: CASSQRNREEKLFF.

The chain couples TRBV4-1 to TRBJ1-3; 7 bases agree with TRBD1. The CDR3 consists of 13 residues. V dropped 6 bases and J dropped 3; count of bases not matched to a gene: 2. Germline V gives CDR1 MGHRA, CDR2 YSYEKL. In DNA, the CDR3 is TGCGCCAGCAGGGCAGGGGGTGGAAACACCATATATTTT. Translated, it gives CASRAGGGNTIYF.

Only a few counts were recorded for this clonotype. V gene TRBV2 combines with J gene TRBJ2-3, with 8 bases matching TRBD1. The V segment lost 8 bases and the J segment 6 bases; nucleotides outside the gene matches: 16. The CDR3 is made up of 16 amino acids. Germline lookup yields CDR1 SNHLY and CDR2 FYNNEI. CDR3: CASPDRTGRFSDTQYF. In nucleotides, the CDR3 is TGTGCCAGCCCCGACCGGACAGGGCGATTTTCCGATACGCAGTATTTT.

The V and J genes are TRBV2 and TRBJ2-7; the match to TRBD2 covers 9 bases. This CDR3 is 16 amino acids long. CDR1 is SNHLY, CDR2 FYNNEI, per germline. V dropped 6 bases and J dropped 2; count of bases not matched to a gene: 11. The CDR3 DNA reads as TGTGCCAGCAGCCGGAACTTAGCGGGGGCCGCCTACGAGCAGTACTTC. Protein product: CASSRNLAGAAYEQYF.

This clonotype occurred a few times. The J gene is TRBJ1-4, the V gene TRBV20-1; no clear D. The CDR3 covers 15 residues. Germline CDR1 reads DFQATT; CDR2 reads SNEGSKA (reference sequence). V was clipped by 3 bases and J by 7 bases, with 18 bases between them. Here the CDR3 reads CSARDIGAAVEKLFF. The CDR3 DNA reads TGCAGTGCTAGGGATATCGGAGCGGCGGTTGAAAAACTGTTTTTT.

This clonotype has more than one count but fewer than ten. V gene TRBV12-5 combines with J gene TRBJ1-1; perhaps TRBD1 as D (5 bases). Germline V lookup: CDR1 LGHNT, CDR2 FRNRAP. The V end was cut by 2 bases, the J end by 9 bases, with 13 bases between. This CDR3 region has 13 residues. CDR3 coding DNA: TGTGCTAGTGGTTTGACCCAGGGATTTCAAGCTTTCTTT. Its translation: CASGLTQGFQAFF.

This clonotype came up a few times. This chain links TRBV6-5 with TRBJ1-5; D is unclear. Germline-derived CDR1 and CDR2 are MNHEY and SVGAGI. V shed 4 bases and J shed 3 bases, with 7 bases lying between them. The CDR3 spans 13 residues. The CDR3 here is CASSSSHNQPQHF. The DNA for the CDR3 is TGTGCCAGCAGTTCATCCCACAATCAGCCCCAGCATTTT.

This clonotype was recorded a few times. The genes are TRBV6-1 and TRBJ1-1; tentatively, D is TRBD1 (6 bases). CDR3 size: 14 residues. V was clipped by 5 bases and J by 5 bases, with 15 bases between them. Germline assignment: CDR1 MNHNS and CDR2 SASEGT. CDR3 loop: CASSTTGRGTEAFF. CDR3 DNA sequence: TGTGCCAGCAGTACCACAGGGCGGGGTACTGAAGCTTTCTTT.

In this sample, this clonotype turned up a few times. V is TRBV6-2 or TRBV6-3 and J is TRBJ1-1; D may be TRBD1 (6 bases). Germline V gene lookup returns CDR1 MNHEY and CDR2 SVGEGT. CDR3 size: 13 residues. The germline V and J ends were trimmed by 6 bases and 7 bases, with 15 bases remaining between them. CDR3 in DNA: TGTGCCAGCAGCATCAGGGGCAGAGATGAAGCTTTCTTT. Protein sequence: CASSIRGRDEAFF.

V gene TRBV7-2 combines with J gene TRBJ2-7, with D unclear. CDR1 is SGHTA and CDR2 is FQGNSA in the germline V gene. The CDR3 covers 12 residues. V lost 5 bases and J 5 bases, leaving 10 bases between the germline ends. The CDR3 region has the DNA TGTGCCAGCAGCAAACAACGTAACGAGCAGTACTTC. Translated: CASSKQRNEQYF.

The chain has TRBV12-3 or TRBV12-4 and TRBJ1-1, with D tentatively TRBD1 (6 bases). The CDR3 length is 15 residues. V shed 6 bases and J shed 1 base, with 15 bases lying between them. The CDR3: CASREDRASNTEAFF. CDR3 nucleotides: TGTGCCAGCAGGGAGGACAGAGCCTCGAACACTGAAGCTTTCTTT.

This chain connects TRBV30 to TRBJ2-3; 7 bases line up with TRBD2. CDR1 is GTSNPN, CDR2 SVGIG, per germline (reference sequence). The CDR3 length is 16 residues. Trimming took 0 bases from V and 1 from J; bases not matched to a gene: 7. CDR3: CAWSVWRGFRTDTQYF. The CDR3 nucleotides read TGTGCCTGGAGTGTCTGGCGGGGGTTCCGCACAGATACGCAGTATTTT.

This chain links TRBV27 with TRBJ2-2; TRBD2 aligns across 12 bases. The CDR3 is 16 amino acids. J was trimmed by 6 bases and V by 1 base; bases with no gene match: 3. Germline CDR1 and CDR2: MNHEY and SMNVEV (reference sequence). The chain's CDR3 is CASSLLLAGGPGELFF. The CDR3 DNA reads TGTGCCAGCAGTTTATTGCTAGCGGGGGGGCCCGGGGAGCTGTTTTTT.